This TCR beta chain was sequenced during a study of OX40 agonist ivuxolimab in advanced cancers. As for the study in general: Ivuxolimab is a fully human IgG2 antibody that activates OX40 (CD134). Patients treated during dose escalation were battling hepatocellular carcinoma, melanoma, renal cell or head and neck cancer.

Study-wide results and limits: Several nonresponders also turned out to have low normalized T-cell clonal expansion.

Turning to this clone: Antigen: not known.

CDR1 and CDR2 (germline): WNHNN, SYGVQD (reference sequence). Trimming stripped 2 bases from V and 2 bases from J, with 10 bases between. CDR3 length equals 14 residues. Method: immunoSEQ multiplex PCR; TCRdb's copy keeps in-frame clones and lacks some. The table lists about 34,000 clones, around 83% of them singletons, with 20% to 25% in the top ten. The sequences come from CD4+ or CD8+ T cells sorted from blood, collected in a trial of the OX40 agonist ivuxolimab. The TCR originated in an adult with an advanced solid tumor such as melanoma, head and neck, liver or kidney cancer. The genes are TRBV10-1 and TRBJ2-7, with D hard to call. The CDR3 DNA reads as TGCGCCAGCAGTGAGGGGATTCGCACCTACGAGCAGTACTTC. It translates to CASSEGIRTYEQYF.